This is a list of T cell receptor beta chains from one sample in a study of blood T cell repertoires in COVID-19. The assay was immunoSEQ multiplex PCR, and TCRdb's table has in-frame clones only and misses some. This sample has 250,000 to 300,000 clones, with about four fifths found just once. The sequenced material came from peripheral blood. These receptors were collected from a woman between 55 and 75 years old with active or convalescent COVID-19. Both conserved end residues are part of each CDR3. A D gene is named only where the DNA matches it firmly. Clone size is stated in some rows and not others, as once, few, many or a class when expanded.

few | TRBJ2-5 | . | TRBV2 | CASSGVSLSETQYF | TGTGCCAGCAGTGGAGTTAGCCTAAGCGAGACCCAGTACTTC
. | TRBJ1-4 | TRBD1 | TRBV24-1 | CATSDLNRGQKLFF | TGTGCCACCAGTGATTTGAACAGGGGACAAAAACTGTTTTTT
once | TRBJ1-6 | TRBD1 | TRBV10-3 | CAISGWTGSPLHF | TGTGCCATCAGTGGCTGGACAGGCTCACCCCTCCACTTT
. | TRBJ1-1 | TRBD1 | TRBV6-6 | CASSFSGTGDTEAFF | TGTGCCAGCAGTTTCTCCGGGACAGGGGACACTGAAGCTTTCTTT
. | TRBJ2-2 | TRBD2 | TRBV5-5 | CASSLLWSGGSRGGELFF | TGTGCCAGCAGCTTGCTCTGGAGCGGGGGCTCTAGGGGCGGGGAGCTGTTTTTT
. | TRBJ2-3 | . | TRBV27 | CASSSNRGPTDTQYF | TGTGCCAGCAGTTCTAACCGGGGTCCGACAGATACGCAGTATTTT
. | TRBJ2-5 | . | TRBV7-3 | CASSFGAGNLTQYF | TGTGCCAGCAGCTTTGGCGCAGGCAATTTGACCCAGTACTTC
. | TRBJ1-6 | TRBD1 | TRBV7-3 | CASSLNPPGGGSPLHF | TGTGCCAGCAGCTTAAACCCACCAGGGGGTGGATCACCCCTCCACTTT
. | TRBJ1-2 | . | TRBV7-2 | CASSTRNYGYTF | TGTGCCAGCAGCACCCGGAACTATGGCTACACCTTC
. | TRBJ1-2 | TRBD1 | TRBV12-3/TRBV12-4 | CASTFGQGGYTF | TGTGCCAGCACCTTCGGACAGGGTGGCTACACCTTC
. | TRBJ2-5 | . | TRBV4-3 | CASSQTLGAVQETQYF | TGCGCCAGCAGCCAAACGCTGGGGGCAGTCCAAGAGACCCAGTACTTC
. | TRBJ1-2 | TRBD1 | TRBV2 | CASSVGQGAHYGYTF | TGTGCCAGCAGTGTTGGGCAGGGGGCGCACTATGGCTACACCTTC
. | TRBJ1-1 | TRBD1 | TRBV4-1 | CASSYAKGARTEAFF | TGCGCCAGCAGCTATGCGAAGGGGGCGCGAACTGAAGCTTTCTTT
. | TRBJ2-1 | TRBD2 | TRBV6-1 | CASSAHRGGNSYNEQFF | TGTGCCAGCAGTGCCCATCGGGGGGGGAATTCCTACAATGAGCAGTTCTTC